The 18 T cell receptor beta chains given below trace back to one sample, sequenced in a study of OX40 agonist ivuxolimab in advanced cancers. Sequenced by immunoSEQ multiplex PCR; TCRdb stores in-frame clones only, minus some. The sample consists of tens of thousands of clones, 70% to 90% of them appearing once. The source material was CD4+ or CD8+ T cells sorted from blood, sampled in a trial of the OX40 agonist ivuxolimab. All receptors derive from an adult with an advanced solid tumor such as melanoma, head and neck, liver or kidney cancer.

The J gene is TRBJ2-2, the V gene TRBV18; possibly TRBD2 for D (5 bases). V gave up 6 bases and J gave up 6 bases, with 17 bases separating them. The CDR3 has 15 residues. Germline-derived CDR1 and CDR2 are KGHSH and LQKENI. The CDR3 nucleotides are TGTGCCAGCTCCACGGGATCCCTTTTTTCCGGGGAGCTGTTTTTT. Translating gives CASSTGSLFSGELFF.

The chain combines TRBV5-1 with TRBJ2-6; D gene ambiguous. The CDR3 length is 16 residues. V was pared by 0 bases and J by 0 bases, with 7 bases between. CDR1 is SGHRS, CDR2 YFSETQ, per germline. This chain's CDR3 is CASSLGTGSGANVLTF. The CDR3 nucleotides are TGCGCCAGCAGCTTGGGTACGGGCTCTGGGGCCAACGTCCTGACTTTC. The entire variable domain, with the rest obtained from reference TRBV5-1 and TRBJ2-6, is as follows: KAGVTQTPRYLIKTRGQQVTLSCSPISGHRSVSWYQQTPGQGLQFLFEYFSETQRNKGNFPGRFSGRQFSNSRSEMNVSTLELGDSALYLCASSLGTGSGANVLTFGAGSRLTVL.

The CDR3 is CASSNQGEETQYF. The CDR3 DNA reads as TGCGCCAGCAGTAACCAGGGCGAGGAGACCCAGTACTTC. The chain has TRBV10-1 and TRBJ2-5; TRBD1 is a possible D gene (5 bases). Germline CDR1 reads WNHNN; CDR2 reads SYGVQD (reference sequence). CDR3 size: 13 residues. V was trimmed by 5 bases and J by 5 bases, leaving 12 bases between them.

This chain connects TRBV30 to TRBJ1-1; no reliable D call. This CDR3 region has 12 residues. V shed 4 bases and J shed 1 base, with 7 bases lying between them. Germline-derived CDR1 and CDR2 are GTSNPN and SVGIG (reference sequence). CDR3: CAWNPGNTEAFF. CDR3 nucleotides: TGTGCCTGGAATCCGGGGAACACTGAAGCTTTCTTT. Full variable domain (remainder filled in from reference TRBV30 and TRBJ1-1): SQTIHQWPATLVQPVGSPLSLECTVEGTSNPNLYWYRQAAGRGLQLLFYSVGIGQISSEVPQNLSASRPQDRQFILSSKKLLLSDSGFYLCAWNPGNTEAFFGQGTRLTVV.

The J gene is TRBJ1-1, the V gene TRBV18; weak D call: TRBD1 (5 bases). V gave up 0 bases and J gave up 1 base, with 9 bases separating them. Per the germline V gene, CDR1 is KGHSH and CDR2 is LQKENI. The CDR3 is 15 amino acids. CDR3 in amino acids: CASSPPGVRNTEAFF. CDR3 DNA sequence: TGTGCCAGCTCACCACCGGGGGTGAGGAACACTGAAGCTTTCTTT. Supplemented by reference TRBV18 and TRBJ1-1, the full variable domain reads NAGVMQNPRHLVRRRGQEARLRCSPMKGHSHVYWYRQLPEEGLKFMVYLQKENIIDESGMPKERFSAEFPKEGPSILRIQQVVRGDSAAYFCASSPPGVRNTEAFFGQGTRLTVV.

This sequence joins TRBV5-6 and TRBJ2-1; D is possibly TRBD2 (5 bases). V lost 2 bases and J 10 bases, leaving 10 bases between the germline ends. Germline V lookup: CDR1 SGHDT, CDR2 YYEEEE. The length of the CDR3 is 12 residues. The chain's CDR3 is CASSFGVQEQFF. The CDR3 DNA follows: TGTGCCAGCAGCTTCGGGGTCCAGGAGCAGTTCTTC.

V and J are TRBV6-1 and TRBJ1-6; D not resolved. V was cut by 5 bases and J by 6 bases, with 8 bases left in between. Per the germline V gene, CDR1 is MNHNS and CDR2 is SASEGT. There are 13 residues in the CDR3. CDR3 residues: CASSFAFNSPLHF. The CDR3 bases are TGTGCCAGCAGTTTCGCCTTTAATTCACCCCTCCACTTT.

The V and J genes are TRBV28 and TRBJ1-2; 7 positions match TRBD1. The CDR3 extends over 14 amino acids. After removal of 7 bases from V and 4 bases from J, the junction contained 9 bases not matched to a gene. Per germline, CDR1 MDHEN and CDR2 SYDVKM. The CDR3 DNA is TGTGCCAGCAAATCCGGGACAGCCCTCTATGGCTACACCTTC. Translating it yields CASKSGTALYGYTF.

The chain's CDR3 is CASSPSAGWSGELFF. The CDR3 nucleotides read TGTGCCAGCTCACCGTCCGCAGGGTGGTCCGGGGAGCTGTTTTTT. This chain links TRBV18 with TRBJ2-2; D may be TRBD1 (5 bases). Germline loops: CDR1 KGHSH, CDR2 LQKENI. The V end lost 3 bases, the J end lost 6 bases, and 14 bases lay between the germline ends. The CDR3 has 15 residues.

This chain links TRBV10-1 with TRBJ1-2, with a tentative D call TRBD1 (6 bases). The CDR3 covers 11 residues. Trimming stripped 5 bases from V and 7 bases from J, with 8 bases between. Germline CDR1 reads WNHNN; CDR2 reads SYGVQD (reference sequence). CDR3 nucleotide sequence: TGCGCCAGCAGTAAACAGGGTGGCTACACCTTC. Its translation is CASSKQGGYTF.

Here the CDR3 DNA reads TGTGCCAGCAGCGTAGATGCGACAGGGGGTGCTCCTAGTGAGCAGTACTTC. Translating it yields CASSVDATGGAPSEQYF. The V gene is TRBV9, the J gene TRBJ2-7, with 9 bases lining up with TRBD1. CDR1 SGDLS and CDR2 YYNGEE come from the germline V gene. CDR3 length: 17 residues. V trimming: 0 bases; J trimming: 7 bases; junction bases outside the gene matches: 14.

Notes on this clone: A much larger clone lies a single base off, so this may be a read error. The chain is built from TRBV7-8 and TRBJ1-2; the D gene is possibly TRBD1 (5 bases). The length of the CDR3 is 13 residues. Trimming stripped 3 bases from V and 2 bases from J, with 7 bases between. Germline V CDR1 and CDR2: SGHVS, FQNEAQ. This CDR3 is CASSLGRNYGYTF. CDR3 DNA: TGTGCCAGCAGCTTGGGACGGAACTATGGCTACACCTTC.

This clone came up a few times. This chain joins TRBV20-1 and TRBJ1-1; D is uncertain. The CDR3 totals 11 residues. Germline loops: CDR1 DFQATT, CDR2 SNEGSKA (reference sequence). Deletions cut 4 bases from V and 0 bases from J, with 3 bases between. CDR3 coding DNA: TGCAGTGCTAAACTGAACACTGAAGCTTTCTTT. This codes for CSAKLNTEAFF.

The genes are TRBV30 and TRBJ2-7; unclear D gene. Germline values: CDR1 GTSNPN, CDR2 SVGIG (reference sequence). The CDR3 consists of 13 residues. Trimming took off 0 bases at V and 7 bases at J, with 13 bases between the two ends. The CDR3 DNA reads TGTGCCTGGAGTGTACATTCCCATGGGGAGCAGTACTTC. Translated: CAWSVHSHGEQYF.

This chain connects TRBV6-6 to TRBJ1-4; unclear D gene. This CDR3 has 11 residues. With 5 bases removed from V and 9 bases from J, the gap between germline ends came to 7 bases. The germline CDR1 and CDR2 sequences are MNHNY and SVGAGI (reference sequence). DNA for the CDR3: TGTGCCAGCAGTGACGACCAAAAACTGTTTTTT. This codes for CASSDDQKLFF.

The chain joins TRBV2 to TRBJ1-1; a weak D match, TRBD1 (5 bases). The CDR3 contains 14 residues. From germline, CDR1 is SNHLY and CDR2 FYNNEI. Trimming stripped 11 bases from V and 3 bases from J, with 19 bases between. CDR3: CAGHMRQTHTEAFF. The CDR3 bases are TGTGCCGGCCATATGAGACAGACGCACACTGAAGCTTTCTTT.

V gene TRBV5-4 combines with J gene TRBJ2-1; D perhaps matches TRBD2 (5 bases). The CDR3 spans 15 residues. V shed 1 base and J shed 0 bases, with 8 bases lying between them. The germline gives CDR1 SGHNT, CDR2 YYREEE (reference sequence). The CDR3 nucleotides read TGTGCCAGCAGCTTGCCGAGCGGCTCCTACAATGAGCAGTTCTTC. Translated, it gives CASSLPSGSYNEQFF. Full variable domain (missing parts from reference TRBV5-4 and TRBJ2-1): ETGVTQSPTHLIKTRGQQVTLRCSSQSGHNTVSWYQQALGQGPQFIFQYYREEENGRGNFPPRFSGLQFPNYSSELNVNALELDDSALYLCASSLPSGSYNEQFFGPGTRLTVL.

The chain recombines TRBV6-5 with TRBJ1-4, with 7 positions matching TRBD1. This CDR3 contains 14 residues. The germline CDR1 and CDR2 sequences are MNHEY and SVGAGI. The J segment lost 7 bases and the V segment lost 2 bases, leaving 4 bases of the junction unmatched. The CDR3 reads CASSYSRGIEKLFF. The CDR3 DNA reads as TGTGCCAGCAGTTACAGCAGGGGGATTGAAAAACTGTTTTTT.